This TCR beta chain came from a study of CD8 T cells in ankylosing spondylitis. The V gene's germline CDR1 is MNHNS and CDR2 SASEGT. This CDR3 is built from 15 residues. Trimming at V came to 6 bases and at J to 4 bases, leaving 6 bases not matched to a gene. This clonotype was counted a few times. Its matching antigen is unknown. General study results and limits: Significantly higher representation of disease-linked clones was reported for matched ankylosing spondylitis synovial fluid. Characteristic of ankylosing spondylitis blood, it appeared, was a TCR beta motif comprising several highly homologous variants. As for the disease-linked clones, they showed a CD8+ phenotype and occurred at relatively low frequencies in peripheral blood.

Quantitative 5'-RACE was performed with molecular barcodes, and it yielded the TCR beta libraries. TCRdb reprocessed the 5' RACE reads with MiXCR, giving one entry per CDR3 protein. This table has approximately 300,000 distinct CDR3 sequences, about 20% appearing once. The genes are TRBV6-1 and TRBJ2-1, with 10 nucleotides matching TRBD2. The sample taken for sequencing was blood, either unsorted or a sorted T cell fraction (not recorded which). This TCR came from a male donor with ankylosing spondylitis or in good health (not recorded which). The CDR3 here is CASSQLAGQYNEQFF. CDR3 bases: TGTGCCAGCAGCCAACTAGCGGGGCAATACAATGAGCAGTTCTTC.